This T cell receptor beta chain appears in the sequencing data of a study of CD8 T cells in Susac syndrome. Random hexamers were used to reverse transcribe an amount of roughly 0.5 to 1 ug RNA. TCRdb independently ran MiXCR on the immunoSEQ multiplex PCR reads; one entry per CDR3 protein. The data contain 80,000 to 95,000 distinct CDR3 sequences, about 94% of them singletons. The CDR3 runs to 14 residues. CDR1 is SEHNR and CDR2 is FQNEAQ in the germline V gene (reference sequence). The ends were cut back, 5 bases at V and 14 bases at J, with 24 bases in the middle. This clonotype originated in a human donor with Susac syndrome. Sequenced material: CD8+ T cells from PBMCs. The gene calls are TRBV7-9 and TRBJ1-2; unclear D gene. CDR3 protein: CASSPTSPMYFETF. CDR3 sequence (DNA): TGTGCCAGCAGCCCAACAAGCCCCATGTACTTCGAGACCTTC.